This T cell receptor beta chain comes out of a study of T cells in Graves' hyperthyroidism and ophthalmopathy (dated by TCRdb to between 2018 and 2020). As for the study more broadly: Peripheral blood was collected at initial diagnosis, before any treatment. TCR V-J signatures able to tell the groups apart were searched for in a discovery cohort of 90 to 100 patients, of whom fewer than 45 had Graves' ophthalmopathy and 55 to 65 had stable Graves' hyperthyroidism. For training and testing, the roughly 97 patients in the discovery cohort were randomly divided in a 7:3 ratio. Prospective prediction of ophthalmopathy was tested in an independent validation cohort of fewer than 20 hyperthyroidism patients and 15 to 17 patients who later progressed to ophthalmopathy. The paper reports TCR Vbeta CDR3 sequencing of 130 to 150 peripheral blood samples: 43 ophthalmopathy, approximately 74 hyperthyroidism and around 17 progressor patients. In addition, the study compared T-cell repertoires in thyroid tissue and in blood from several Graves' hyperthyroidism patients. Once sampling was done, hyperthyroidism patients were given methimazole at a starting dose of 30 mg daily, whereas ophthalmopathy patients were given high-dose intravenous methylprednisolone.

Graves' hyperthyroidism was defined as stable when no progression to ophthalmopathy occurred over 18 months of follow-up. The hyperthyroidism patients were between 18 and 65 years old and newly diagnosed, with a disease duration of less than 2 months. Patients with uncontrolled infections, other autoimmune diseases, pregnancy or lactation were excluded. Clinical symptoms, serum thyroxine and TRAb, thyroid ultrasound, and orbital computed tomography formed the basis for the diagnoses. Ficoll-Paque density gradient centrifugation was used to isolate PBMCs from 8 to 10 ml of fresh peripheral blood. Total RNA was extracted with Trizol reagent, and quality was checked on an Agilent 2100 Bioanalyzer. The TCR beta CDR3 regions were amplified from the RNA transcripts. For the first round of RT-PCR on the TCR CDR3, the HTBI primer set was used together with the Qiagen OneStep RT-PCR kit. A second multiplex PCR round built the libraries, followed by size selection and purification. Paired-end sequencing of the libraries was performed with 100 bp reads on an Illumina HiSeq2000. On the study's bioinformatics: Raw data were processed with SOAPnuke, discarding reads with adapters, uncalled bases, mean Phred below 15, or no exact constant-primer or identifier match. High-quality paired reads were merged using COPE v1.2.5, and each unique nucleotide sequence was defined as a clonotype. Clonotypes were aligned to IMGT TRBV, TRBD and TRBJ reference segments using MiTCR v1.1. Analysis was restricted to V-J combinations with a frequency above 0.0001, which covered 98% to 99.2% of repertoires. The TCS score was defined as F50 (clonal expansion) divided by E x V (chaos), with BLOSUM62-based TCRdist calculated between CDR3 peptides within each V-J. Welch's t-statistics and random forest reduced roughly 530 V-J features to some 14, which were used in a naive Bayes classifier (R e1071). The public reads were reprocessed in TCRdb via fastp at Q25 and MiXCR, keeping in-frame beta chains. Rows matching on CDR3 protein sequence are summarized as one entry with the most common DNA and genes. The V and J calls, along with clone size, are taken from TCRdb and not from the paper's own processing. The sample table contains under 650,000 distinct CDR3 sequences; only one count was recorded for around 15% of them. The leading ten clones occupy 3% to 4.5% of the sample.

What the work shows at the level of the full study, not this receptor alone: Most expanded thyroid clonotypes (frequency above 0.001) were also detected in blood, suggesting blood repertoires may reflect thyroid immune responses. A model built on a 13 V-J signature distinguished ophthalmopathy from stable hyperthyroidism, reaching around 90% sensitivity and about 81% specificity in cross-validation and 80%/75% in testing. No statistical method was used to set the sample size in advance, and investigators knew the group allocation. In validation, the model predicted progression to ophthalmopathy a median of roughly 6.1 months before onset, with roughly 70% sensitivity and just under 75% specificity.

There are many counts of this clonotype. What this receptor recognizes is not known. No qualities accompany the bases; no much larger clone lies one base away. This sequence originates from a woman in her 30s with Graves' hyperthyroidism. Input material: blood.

The CDR3 loop reads CASNPILLAGGRCEQYF. The sequenced DNA is TGTGCCAGCAATCCCATCCTCCTAGCGGGAGGACGGTGTGAGCAGTACTTC. The chain is made from TRBV6-2 or TRBV6-3 and TRBJ2-7; TRBD2 matches 11 bases in the middle. Via the germline V gene, CDR1 is MNHEY and CDR2 SVGEGT. Unmatched junction bases come to 18, with V trimmed by 7 bases and J by 7 bases. CDR3 length: 17 amino acids, cysteine to phenylalanine. The kept DNA is CDR3 alone, 51 bases in frame from the first base.